The 21 T cell receptor beta chains listed next were all sequenced from one sample in a study of cytomegalovirus exposure and HLA in healthy donors. It was with 60 Vbeta and 13 Jbeta primers that the PCR ran. Measured with immunoSEQ multiplex PCR; TCRdb has only the in-frame clones, and not every one. The sample yields approximately 110,000 clones, around 75% seen once. Sequenced: PBMCs. These receptors all come from a man aged 25-45 years in good health and CMV-seropositive.

The V and J genes are TRBV11-3 and TRBJ2-2; D is unresolved. CDR3 length: 17 residues. Germline assignment: CDR1 SGHNT and CDR2 YENEEA. V was cut by 0 bases and J by 0 bases, with 11 bases left in between. CDR3 sequence (DNA): TGTGCCAGCAGCTTAGACCGACTGACCTCGAACACCGGGGAGCTGTTTTTT. Protein sequence: CASSLDRLTSNTGELFF.

This clone has a single count. The DNA is omitted, as the CDR3 cannot be located on it reliably, and the CDR3 follows TCRdb's listing. The V call is TRBV12-2, the J call TRBJ2-7; no DNA check was done on the table's D call, TRBD1. TRBV12-2 is annotated as a pseudogene. From its first to its last residue, the CDR3 has 17 amino acids. The CDR3 sequence is CASRLHSWGQGAYEQYF.

This chain links TRBV19 with TRBJ2-7, with TRBD2 identical over 9 bases. Trimming took 5 bases from V and 3 from J; bases not matched to a gene: 11. The germline V gene has CDR1 LNHDA and CDR2 SQIVND (reference sequence). The CDR3 extends over 16 amino acids. DNA for the CDR3: TGTGCCAGTAGTCCCTTAGCGGGGGCGGCCCGCTACGAGCAGTACTTC. Protein product: CASSPLAGAARYEQYF.

This sequence joins TRBV10-3 and TRBJ1-2; 8 positions agree with TRBD1. Germline CDR1 and CDR2: ENHRY and SYGVKD. After removal of 4 bases from V and 2 bases from J, the junction contained 6 bases not matched to a gene. This CDR3 contains 15 residues. The CDR3 nucleotides read TGTGCCATCAGTGCGGGACAGGCCCCGAACTATGGCTACACCTTC. This codes for CAISAGQAPNYGYTF.

The genes are TRBV5-1 and TRBJ2-5; TRBD2 aligns across 14 bases. Unmatched junction bases numbered 2, after V lost 3 bases and J lost 4 bases. The CDR3 is 15 amino acids. Germline V gene sequence: CDR1 SGHRS, CDR2 YFSETQ. The CDR3 DNA sequence: TGCGCCAGCAGCTCCGGGACTAGCGGGGGAGAGACCCAGTACTTC. As protein: CASSSGTSGGETQYF.

This clone was found once. This chain links TRBV12-1 with TRBJ2-7; the table's D call of TRBD2 was not tested on the DNA. TRBV12-1 is an annotated pseudogene. This CDR3 has 17 residues. The CDR3 nucleotides are TGTGCCAGCAGCTTTAGAGGGACTAGCTCCCGGTATAACGAGCAGTACTTC. Its protein is CASSFRGTSSRYNEQYF.

V usage is TRBV30 and J usage is TRBJ2-2, with D possibly being TRBD1 (6 bases). The CDR3 covers 15 residues. V lost 3 bases to trimming and J lost 1 base, with 12 bases between them. CDR1 and CDR2 from the germline V gene are GTSNPN and SVGIG (reference sequence). CDR3 region: CAWRGAGVNTGELFF. The CDR3, as DNA: TGTGCCTGGAGGGGCGCAGGGGTGAACACCGGGGAGCTGTTTTTT.

This rearrangement joins TRBV6-1 to TRBJ2-7, with D possibly matching TRBD1 (5 bases). Germline V gene data show CDR1 as MNHNS and CDR2 as SASEGT. This CDR3 contains 13 residues. Trimming cost V 2 bases and J 5 bases, with 10 bases left between them. This CDR3 is CASSESRVNEQYF. DNA of the CDR3: TGTGCCAGCAGTGAATCCAGGGTCAACGAGCAGTACTTC.

The chain has TRBV7-8 and TRBJ2-3; 7 nucleotides agree with TRBD1. The CDR3 sequence is 14 residues long. The J segment lost 6 bases and the V segment lost 6 bases, leaving 9 bases of the junction unmatched. The germline V gene encodes CDR1 SGHVS and CDR2 FQNEAQ. The CDR3 sequence is CASSQTGVRDTQYF. The CDR3 DNA reads as TGTGCCAGCAGTCAAACAGGGGTGCGGGATACGCAGTATTTT.

This chain connects TRBV12-5 to TRBJ1-6; a possible D gene is TRBD1 (5 bases). CDR1 is LGHNT and CDR2 is FRNRAP in the germline V gene. The V and J ends lost 6 bases and 7 bases respectively, with 10 bases between them. The CDR3 covers 13 residues. CDR3 sequence (DNA): TGTGCTAGTGGCCCGGACAACAATTCACCCCTCCACTTT. Translated, it gives CASGPDNNSPLHF. Using reference TRBV12-5 and TRBJ1-6 for the parts outside the CDR3, the full variable domain is DARVTQTPRHKVTEMGQEVTMRCQPILGHNTVFWYRQTMMQGLELLAYFRNRAPLDDSGMPKDRFSAEMPDATLATLKIQPSEPRDSAVYFCASGPDNNSPLHFGNGTRLTVT.

The rearrangement joins TRBV19 to TRBJ1-6, with 8 bases matching TRBD1. V trimming: 4 bases; J trimming: 10 bases; junction bases outside the gene matches: 6. Germline CDR1 reads LNHDA; CDR2 reads SQIVND (reference sequence). The CDR3 length is 14 residues. As DNA, the CDR3 is TGTGCCAGTAGTAACAACAGGGGGAGGTCACCCCTCCACTTT. Translation gives CASSNNRGRSPLHF. The whole variable domain, filled in from reference TRBV19 and TRBJ1-6, reads DGGITQSPKYLFRKEGQNVTLSCEQNLNHDAMYWYRQDPGQGLRLIYYSQIVNDFQKGDIAEGYSVSREKKESFPLTVTSAQKNPTAFYLCASSNNRGRSPLHFGNGTRLTVT.

The chain uses TRBV7-8 and TRBJ2-1; 8 nucleotides align to TRBD1. This CDR3 is built from 17 residues. Germline V lookup: CDR1 SGHVS, CDR2 FQNEAQ. Losses at the gene ends were 5 bases for V and 7 bases for J; bases not matched to a gene: 16. The CDR3 here is CASSPRTGKRERNEQFF. CDR3 coding DNA: TGTGCCAGCAGCCCCCGGACAGGGAAGAGGGAGAGGAATGAGCAGTTCTTC.

The CDR3 is CASSPRGGENNSPLHF. In nucleotides, the CDR3 is TGTGCCAGCAGCCCGCGGGGGGGAGAGAATAATTCACCCCTCCACTTT. The V call is TRBV7-9, the J call TRBJ1-6; D perhaps matches TRBD1 (5 bases). Trimming left V 5 bases short and J 5 bases short, with 16 bases between. CDR1 and CDR2 from the germline V gene are SEHNR and FQNEAQ (reference sequence). This CDR3 comprises 16 residues.

The chain employs TRBV10-3 and TRBJ1-1, with TRBD1 matching 8 bases. CDR3 length: 14 residues. CDR1 is ENHRY and CDR2 is SYGVKD in the germline V gene. V trimming: 6 bases; J trimming: 3 bases; junction bases outside the gene matches: 6. The CDR3 region has the DNA TGTGCCATCAGGGATGACAGGGGATACACTGAAGCTTTCTTT. It yields the protein CAIRDDRGYTEAFF.

This chain links TRBV5-1 with TRBJ1-5; tentatively, D is TRBD1 (5 bases). CDR3 length: 16 amino acids. The V end was cut by 4 bases, the J end by 0 bases, with 14 bases between. Germline V gene sequence: CDR1 SGHRS, CDR2 YFSETQ. The CDR3 DNA reads as TGCGCCAGCAGCGAATGGGGCGGGGATAGCAATCAGCCCCAGCATTTT. This sequence encodes CASSEWGGDSNQPQHF.

The rearrangement uses TRBV6-6 and TRBJ1-1; possibly TRBD1 for D (5 bases). The germline CDR1 and CDR2 sequences are MNHNY and SVGAGI (reference sequence). This CDR3 has 16 amino acids. V was clipped by 4 bases and J by 0 bases, with 15 bases between them. CDR3 nucleotide sequence: TGTGCCAGCAGTTGGGGGTGGGGGGATTTGAACACTGAAGCTTTCTTT. Its protein product is CASSWGWGDLNTEAFF.

The chain joins TRBV5-1 to TRBJ1-6; 7 nucleotides line up with TRBD1. CDR1 SGHRS and CDR2 YFSETQ come from the germline V gene. The CDR3 length is 15 residues. With V trimmed by 0 bases and J by 9 bases, 6 bases remained unmatched. As DNA, the CDR3 is TGCGCCAGCAGCTTGGAAGACAGGGAGTTTTCACCCCTCCACTTT. Translation gives CASSLEDREFSPLHF.

The chain couples TRBV27 to TRBJ2-7; possible D gene TRBD2, 5 bases. Trimming removed 5 bases from V and 13 bases from J, with 21 bases in between. This CDR3 has 13 residues. CDR1 is MNHEY, CDR2 SMNVEV, per germline (reference sequence). This CDR3 reads CASSTQTGPRTYF. CDR3 in DNA: TGTGCCAGCAGTACTCAGACCGGGCCGAGGACTTACTTC.

J is TRBJ2-3 and V is TRBV5-1; 12 bases fit TRBD2. There are 16 residues in the CDR3. Germline loops: CDR1 SGHRS, CDR2 YFSETQ. V was clipped by 0 bases and J by 5 bases; unmatched bases: 4. CDR3 in amino acids: CASSLGGLAGKDTQYF. For the CDR3, the DNA is TGCGCCAGCAGCTTGGGGGGACTAGCGGGTAAAGATACGCAGTATTTT.

The rearrangement uses TRBV30 and TRBJ1-2; a possible D gene is TRBD1 (5 bases). V was pared by 3 bases and J by 8 bases, with 16 bases between. The CDR3 totals 13 residues. In germline, CDR1 is GTSNPN, CDR2 SVGIG (reference sequence). The CDR3 DNA reads as TGTGCCTGGAGCCTCGTAGACCGGGGGGGCTACACCTTC. Amino acids: CAWSLVDRGGYTF.

The chain couples TRBV13 to TRBJ1-2; no firm D call. With 4 bases removed from V and 1 base from J, the gap between germline ends came to 13 bases. This CDR3 contains 15 residues. Germline-derived CDR1 and CDR2 are PRHDT and FYEKMQ (reference sequence). CDR3 loop: CASSSRVSNNYGYTF. Written as DNA, the CDR3 is TGTGCCAGCAGCTCGAGGGTCAGCAATAACTATGGCTACACCTTC.